Following are 19 T cell receptor beta chains from one sample sequenced in a study of OX40 agonist ivuxolimab in advanced cancers. Generated by immunoSEQ multiplex PCR, the TCRdb table keeps only in-frame clones and is missing some. This sample has approximately 49,000 clones, with about 85% found just once. This material consisted of CD4+ or CD8+ T cells sorted from blood, taken in a trial of the OX40 agonist ivuxolimab. The source is an adult with an advanced solid tumor such as melanoma, head and neck, liver or kidney cancer.

This sequence joins TRBV6-6 and TRBJ2-5; 9 nucleotides agree with TRBD1. J gave up 10 bases and V 7 bases, and 16 bases lay outside the gene matches. Germline CDR1 and CDR2: MNHNY and SVGAGI (reference sequence). The CDR3 contains 15 residues. The CDR3 DNA reads as TGTGCCAGCAATGATCCGGGACAGGGAAGTGTGAACCAGTACTTC. Translated: CASNDPGQGSVNQYF.

This chain links TRBV5-4 with TRBJ2-7; D unresolved. In germline, CDR1 is SGHNT, CDR2 YYREEE (reference sequence). This CDR3 is built from 14 residues. Trimming took off 2 bases at V and 4 bases at J, with 13 bases between the two ends. The CDR3: CASSFSQKAYEQYF. CDR3 in DNA: TGTGCCAGCAGCTTCTCGCAGAAAGCTTACGAGCAGTACTTC.

This chain links TRBV7-3 with TRBJ1-1; D is unresolved. This CDR3 region has 13 residues. The V gene's germline CDR1 is SGHTA and CDR2 FQGTGA. V shed 0 bases and J shed 5 bases, with 7 bases lying between them. The CDR3 loop reads CASSLTQTTEAFF. The CDR3 DNA reads as TGTGCCAGCAGCTTAACCCAAACAACTGAAGCTTTCTTT.

The gene calls are TRBV13 and TRBJ1-2; D is possibly TRBD1 (5 bases). The CDR3 is 18 residues long. V was cut by 0 bases and J by 1 base, with 18 bases left in between. Germline V gene data show CDR1 as PRHDT and CDR2 as FYEKMQ (reference sequence). Written as DNA, the CDR3 is TGTGCCAGCAGCTTAGGGGGTTTAGGGGATCGACTTAACTATGGCTACACCTTC. Its translation: CASSLGGLGDRLNYGYTF.

The V gene is TRBV7-2, the J gene TRBJ2-7; D ambiguous. CDR3 length equals 16 residues. Germline CDR1 is SGHTA and CDR2 is FQGNSA. The V end lost 3 bases, the J end lost 4 bases, and 19 bases lay between the germline ends. This chain's CDR3 is CASSLSQVSAGYEQYF. The CDR3 nucleotides read TGTGCCAGCAGCTTGAGTCAGGTGTCCGCCGGATACGAGCAGTACTTC.

This clone was recorded only once. Other DNA variants within this sample encode the same CDR3. The chain couples TRBV9 to TRBJ2-3, with D possibly being TRBD2 (6 bases). Germline CDR1 SGDLS, CDR2 YYNGEE. This CDR3 spans 12 amino acids. V was pared by 3 bases and J by 4 bases, with 6 bases between. CDR3 bases: TGTGCCAGCAGCGGGGAGGCAGATACGCAGTATTTT. Translated, it gives CASSGEADTQYF. The full variable domain, its missing parts supplied by reference TRBV9 and TRBJ2-3, is DSGVTQTPKHLITATGQRVTLRCSPRSGDLSVYWYQQSLDQGLQFLIQYYNGEERAKGNILERFSAQQFPDLHSELNLSSLELGDSALYFCASSGEADTQYFGPGTRLTVL.

The sample holds a few counts of this clone. The chain combines TRBV4-1 with TRBJ1-3; 8 bases match TRBD1. The CDR3 is made up of 17 amino acids. Germline CDR1 is MGHRA and CDR2 is YSYEKL. V was pared by 3 bases and J by 1 base, with 8 bases of the junction left unmatched. CDR3 DNA sequence: TGCGCCAGCAGCCAGAATCCTACAGGGGGGTCTGGAAACACCATATATTTT. As protein: CASSQNPTGGSGNTIYF.

The chain recombines TRBV19 with TRBJ2-5; D possibly corresponds to TRBD1 (7 bases). The CDR3 consists of 12 residues. Per the germline V gene, CDR1 is LNHDA and CDR2 is SQIVND (reference sequence). V gave up 8 bases and J gave up 5 bases, with 12 bases separating them. The DNA of the CDR3 is TGTGCCAGTGGAGGGGGCGCGGAGACCCAGTACTTC. This encodes CASGGGAETQYF.

The chain links TRBV14 to TRBJ2-5; TRBD1 or TRBD2 may be the D gene (5 bases each). Trimming left V 1 base short and J 5 bases short, with 17 bases between. Germline V gene data show CDR1 as SGHDN and CDR2 as FVKESK. This CDR3 comprises 16 residues. The CDR3 region has the DNA TGTGCCAGCAGCCAAGTTACGGGACCCAAACGGGAGACCCAGTACTTC. Translating it yields CASSQVTGPKRETQYF. Looking up the rest from reference TRBV14 and TRBJ2-5 gives the full variable domain: EAGVTQFPSHSVIEKGQTVTLRCDPISGHDNLYWYRRVMGKEIKFLLHFVKESKQDESGMPNNRFLAERTGGTYSTLKVQPAELEDSGVYFCASSQVTGPKRETQYFGPGTRLLVL.

The CDR3 region is CASSPFRGGEGTQYF. The CDR3 DNA follows: TGTGCCAGCTCACCATTTCGAGGGGGAGAGGGTACGCAGTATTTT. The chain joins TRBV18 to TRBJ2-3; D might be TRBD1 (6 bases). The CDR3 extends over 15 amino acids. Trimming left V 2 bases short and J 8 bases short, with 17 bases between. Germline loops: CDR1 KGHSH, CDR2 LQKENI.

J is TRBJ2-7 and V is TRBV7-2; 9 nucleotides align to TRBD1. The germline V gene encodes CDR1 SGHTA and CDR2 FQGNSA. There are 13 residues in the CDR3. Losses at the gene ends were 6 bases for V and 6 bases for J; bases not matched to a gene: 6. DNA for the CDR3: TGTGCCAGCAGTGTGGGACAGGGAGGCGAGCAGTACTTC. Translating gives CASSVGQGGEQYF.

CDR3 sequence reads: CASSGGQGSSYEQYF. The CDR3 nucleotides read TGTGCCAGCAGCGGTGGCCAGGGGAGCTCCTACGAGCAGTACTTC. The chain has TRBV5-8 and TRBJ2-7, with D possibly TRBD1 on 6 matching bases. Germline V gene lookup returns CDR1 SGHTS and CDR2 YDEGEE. The CDR3 sequence is 15 residues long. V lost 4 bases, J lost 0 bases, and 14 bases lay in between.

The chain combines TRBV4-1 with TRBJ2-7; D perhaps matches TRBD1 (5 bases). This CDR3 comprises 16 residues. Trimming cost V 1 base and J 3 bases, with 16 bases left between them. CDR1 and CDR2 from the germline V gene are MGHRA and YSYEKL. CDR3 region: CASSQVGTGNLYEQYF. CDR3 bases: TGCGCCAGCAGCCAAGTTGGAACAGGCAATCTCTACGAGCAGTACTTC.

The gene calls are TRBV4-1 and TRBJ1-1; D not resolved. The CDR3 length is 16 residues. The V end was cut by 0 bases, the J end by 0 bases, with 11 bases between. The germline gives CDR1 MGHRA, CDR2 YSYEKL. The CDR3: CASSQDYGSVNTEAFF. CDR3 sequence (DNA): TGCGCCAGCAGCCAAGATTACGGCAGCGTGAACACTGAAGCTTTCTTT.

The V gene is TRBV10-3, the J gene TRBJ2-5; D perhaps matches TRBD1 (5 bases). The end of the DNA is better explained by TRBJ2-7, so the J call may be wrong. Per the germline V gene, CDR1 is ENHRY and CDR2 is SYGVKD. This CDR3 is built from 13 residues. CDR3 protein: CAISESKGDEQYF. The CDR3 DNA follows: TGTGCCATCAGTGAGTCGAAAGGGGACGAGCAGTACTTC.

V gene TRBV5-5 combines with J gene TRBJ2-1; a possible D gene is TRBD2 (6 bases). In germline, CDR1 is SGHKS, CDR2 YYEKEE (reference sequence). Trimming pared 1 base from V and 6 bases from J, leaving 17 bases between. This CDR3 region has 16 residues. CDR3 loop: CASSLLRGRGFNEQFF. The CDR3 nucleotides are TGTGCCAGCAGCTTGTTGAGGGGTCGGGGGTTCAATGAGCAGTTCTTC.

The CDR3 coding sequence is TGTGCCAGCAGTCAAACCAATGAGCAGTTCTTC. Its translation is CASSQTNEQFF. The V call is TRBV6-1, the J call TRBJ2-1; D is unclear. The CDR3 totals 11 residues. Germline V gene lookup returns CDR1 MNHNS and CDR2 SASEGT. V shed 5 bases and J shed 6 bases, with 5 bases lying between them.

This clone was observed a few times. The V gene is TRBV6-1, the J gene TRBJ2-6; TRBD1 matches at 7 bases. After removal of 3 bases from V and 2 bases from J, the junction contained 1 base not matched to a gene. This CDR3 comprises 15 residues. Germline loops: CDR1 MNHNS, CDR2 SASEGT. Here the CDR3 reads CASSDGTAGANVLTF. As DNA, the CDR3 is TGTGCCAGCAGTGATGGGACAGCTGGGGCCAACGTCCTGACTTTC.

The gene calls are TRBV19 and TRBJ1-1; 10 bases align to TRBD1. The germline V gene has CDR1 LNHDA and CDR2 SQIVND (reference sequence). V gave up 7 bases and J gave up 1 base; unmatched junction bases: 3. This CDR3 comprises 14 residues. CDR3 in DNA: TGTGCCAGTACCAGGGACAGGGGGAACACTGAAGCTTTCTTT. Translating it yields CASTRDRGNTEAFF.